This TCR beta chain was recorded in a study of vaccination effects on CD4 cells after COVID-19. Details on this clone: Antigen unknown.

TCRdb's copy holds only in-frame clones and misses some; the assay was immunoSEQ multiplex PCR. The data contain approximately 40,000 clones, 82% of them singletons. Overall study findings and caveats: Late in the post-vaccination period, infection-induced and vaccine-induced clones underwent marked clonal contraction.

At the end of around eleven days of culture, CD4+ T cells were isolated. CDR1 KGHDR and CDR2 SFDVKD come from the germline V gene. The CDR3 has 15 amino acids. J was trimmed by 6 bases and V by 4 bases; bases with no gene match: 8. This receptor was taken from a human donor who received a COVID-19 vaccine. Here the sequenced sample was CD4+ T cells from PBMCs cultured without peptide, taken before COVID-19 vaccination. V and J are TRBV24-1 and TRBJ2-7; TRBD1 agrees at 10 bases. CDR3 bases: TGTGCCACCAGTGACCAGATTCGGACAGGGGGCGAGCAGTACGTC. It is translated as CATSDQIRTGGEQYV.